The entry that follows covers one T cell receptor beta chain sequence. The sample originates from a study of shared clonotypes between healthy human individuals. This CDR3 is 15 amino acids long. The J segment lost 7 bases and the V segment lost 5 bases, leaving 10 bases of the junction unmatched. CDR1 and CDR2 from the germline V gene are SEHNR and FQNEAQ (reference sequence). Some clones are missing from TCRdb's copy, which holds only in-frame ones; the method was immunoSEQ multiplex PCR. The sample holds over 2 million clones, 85% to 95% seen once. This TCR was recovered from a young man in good health. V usage is TRBV7-9 and J usage is TRBJ2-1; 8 bases fit TRBD1. The sample was naive CD4+ T cells sorted from blood. Subset given: CD45RA+ positively selected. In DNA, the CDR3 is TGTGCCAGCAGCGGCGGGACAGGATTTATGAATGAGCAGTTCTTC. Protein sequence: CASSGGTGFMNEQFF.